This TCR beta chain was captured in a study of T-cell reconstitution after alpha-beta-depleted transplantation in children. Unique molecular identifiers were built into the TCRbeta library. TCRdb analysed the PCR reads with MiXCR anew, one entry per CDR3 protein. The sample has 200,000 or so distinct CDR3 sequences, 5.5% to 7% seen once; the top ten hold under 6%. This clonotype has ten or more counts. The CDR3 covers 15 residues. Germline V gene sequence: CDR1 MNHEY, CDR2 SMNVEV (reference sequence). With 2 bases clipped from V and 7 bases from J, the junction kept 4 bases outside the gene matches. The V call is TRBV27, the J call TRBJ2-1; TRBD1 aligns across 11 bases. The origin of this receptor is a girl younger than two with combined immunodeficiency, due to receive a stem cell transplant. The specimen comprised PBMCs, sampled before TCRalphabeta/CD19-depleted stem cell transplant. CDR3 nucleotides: TGTGCCAGCAGTTTAGGGACAGGGGGTCGGAATGAGCAGTTCTTC. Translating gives CASSLGTGGRNEQFF.